A single sample is the source of the 28 T cell receptor beta chains below, sequenced in a study of T cells after yellow fever vaccination (dated by TCRdb to between 2017 and 2020). The label giving this sample's treatment or condition can be read as: live attenuated yellow fever vaccine strain. Library preparation employed 5' RACE. The sequencer was an Illumina HiSeq 2500. TCRdb reanalyzed the raw reads on its own, using fastp at Q25 for trimming and MiXCR for clone calling, and kept in-frame beta chains. Each record represents a unique CDR3 protein, reported with the most common genes and DNA among its rows. The sample table holds 450,000 to 650,000 distinct CDR3 sequences, of which just over 20% were seen once. The ten top clones hold about a sixth of the sample. Sample: PBMCs, taken approximately 22 days after the first yellow fever vaccination. Every receptor here comes from a man between 18 and 29 years old who received the YFV17D yellow fever vaccine.

This clonotype was picked up one time. The rearrangement joins TRBV19 to TRBJ2-7; TRBD1 agrees at 9 bases. This CDR3 is 14 amino acids long. The V segment lost 5 bases and the J segment 3 bases; nucleotides outside the gene matches: 5. Germline V lookup: CDR1 LNHDA, CDR2 SQIVND (reference sequence). Here the CDR3 DNA reads TGTGCCAGTAGTTTGCGACAGGGGGTCTACGAGCAGTACTTC. Protein: CASSLRQGVYEQYF.

The chain couples TRBV7-9 to TRBJ1-2; 9 nucleotides align to TRBD1. Germline V gene data show CDR1 as SEHNR and CDR2 as FQNEAQ (reference sequence). The CDR3 contains 16 residues. J gave up 12 bases and V 5 bases, and 19 bases lay outside the gene matches. This CDR3 is CASSAATGGSVRLHTF. DNA for the CDR3: TGTGCCAGCAGCGCCGCGACAGGGGGAAGCGTAAGGCTACACACCTTC. The whole variable domain, filled in from reference TRBV7-9 and TRBJ1-2, reads DTGVSQNPRHKITKRGQNVTFRCDPISEHNRLYWYRQTLGQGPEFLTYFQNEAQLEKSRLLSDRFSAERPKGSFSTLEIQRTEQGDSAMYLCASSAATGGSVRLHTFGSGTRLTVV.

This clonotype was observed many times. V is TRBV3-1 and J is TRBJ2-3; possibly TRBD2 for D (5 bases). Germline lookup yields CDR1 LGHDT and CDR2 YNNKEL (reference sequence). There are 13 residues in the CDR3. Trimming removed 4 bases from V and 6 bases from J, with 11 bases in between. The CDR3 nucleotides read TGTGCCAGCAGCCTGAGAGGGCCGGATACGCAGTATTTT. Its protein is CASSLRGPDTQYF.

This chain uses TRBV20-1 with TRBJ2-7; 9 positions agree with TRBD1. CDR3 size: 15 residues. V dropped 6 bases and J dropped 2; count of bases not matched to a gene: 11. Germline V CDR1 and CDR2: DFQATT, SNEGSKA (reference sequence). CDR3 protein: CSALDGQGTTYEQYF. The CDR3 coding sequence is TGCAGTGCCCTAGACGGACAGGGGACTACCTACGAGCAGTACTTC.

The chain joins TRBV20-1 to TRBJ1-6, with 9 bases matching TRBD1. V was pared by 0 bases and J by 8 bases, with 5 bases of the junction left unmatched. The germline V gene encodes CDR1 DFQATT and CDR2 SNEGSKA (reference sequence). The CDR3 covers 15 residues. The CDR3 DNA follows: TGCAGTGCTAGAGAACCCGGGACAGGGTATTCACCCCTCCACTTT. Amino acid sequence: CSAREPGTGYSPLHF.

This clonotype was observed a handful of times. The rearrangement links TRBV18 to TRBJ2-1; 10 bases are shared with TRBD2. This CDR3 region has 16 residues. Germline assignment: CDR1 KGHSH and CDR2 LQKENI. Trimming took 3 bases from V and 9 from J; bases not matched to a gene: 11. In DNA, the CDR3 is TGTGCCAGCTCACCTAAACTAGCGGGGTCCCCAATTGAGCAGTTCTTC. Amino acid sequence: CASSPKLAGSPIEQFF. Full variable domain (rest looked up from reference TRBV18 and TRBJ2-1): NAGVMQNPRHLVRRRGQEARLRCSPMKGHSHVYWYRQLPEEGLKFMVYLQKENIIDESGMPKERFSAEFPKEGPSILRIQQVVRGDSAAYFCASSPKLAGSPIEQFFGPGTRLTVL.

This chain's CDR3 is CASSSPSSMAGELFF. The CDR3 DNA is TGTGCCAGCAGTTCCCCTAGCAGCATGGCCGGGGAGCTGTTTTTT. The chain uses TRBV2 and TRBJ2-2; a weak D match, TRBD2 (5 bases). Germline values: CDR1 SNHLY, CDR2 FYNNEI. V was shortened by 5 bases and J by 6 bases, with 16 bases between the two germline ends. This CDR3 has 15 amino acids.

This chain joins TRBV2 and TRBJ1-1; D remains ambiguous. Trimming stripped 5 bases from V and 6 bases from J, with 13 bases between. CDR3 length: 13 amino acids. The germline V gene has CDR1 SNHLY and CDR2 FYNNEI. CDR3 region: CASSLTETSEAFF. Written as DNA, the CDR3 is TGTGCCAGCAGTCTGACCGAAACTTCTGAAGCTTTCTTT. Looking up the rest from reference TRBV2 and TRBJ1-1 gives the full variable domain: EPEVTQTPSHQVTQMGQEVILRCVPISNHLYFYWYRQILGQKVEFLVSFYNNEISEKSEIFDDQFSVERPDGSNFTLKIRSTKLEDSAMYFCASSLTETSEAFFGQGTRLTVV.

This clonotype has only a few counts. The chain employs TRBV7-2 and TRBJ1-6; no clear D. V was clipped by 1 base and J by 6 bases, with 10 bases between them. The CDR3 covers 15 residues. CDR1 and CDR2 (germline): SGHTA, FQGNSA. The CDR3 DNA reads as TGTGCCAGCAGCTTAGGGCCCTCCCGTAATTCACCCCTCCACTTT. It is translated as CASSLGPSRNSPLHF.

This clonotype was observed a few times. The gene calls are TRBV12-3 or TRBV12-4 and TRBJ1-1, with D unclear. The CDR3 has 13 amino acids. Trimming removed 6 bases at V and 4 bases at J, with 12 bases between. The CDR3 DNA follows: TGTGCCAGCAGGCGACTCTTCTCCACTGAAGCTTTCTTT. Translation gives CASRRLFSTEAFF.

The chain couples TRBV18 to TRBJ2-1, with TRBD2 matching 10 bases. Germline-derived CDR1 and CDR2 are KGHSH and LQKENI. The CDR3 sequence is 14 residues long. The ends lost 6 bases at V and 7 bases at J; junction bases unmatched: 6. The CDR3 bases are TGTGCCAGCTCTCCAGCGGGGGGGAAAAATGAGCAGTTCTTC. Translating it yields CASSPAGGKNEQFF.

This rearrangement joins TRBV12-3 or TRBV12-4 to TRBJ2-3, with TRBD2 identical over 10 bases. This CDR3 has 16 amino acids. After removal of 3 bases from V and 5 bases from J, the junction contained 8 bases not matched to a gene. Written as DNA, the CDR3 is TGTGCCAGCAGTTTCTATGTAGCGGGGGGCGGAGATACGCAGTATTTT. It is translated as CASSFYVAGGGDTQYF.

The chain employs TRBV5-1 and TRBJ1-1, with D tentatively TRBD1 (5 bases). Germline loops: CDR1 SGHRS, CDR2 YFSETQ. The CDR3 runs 14 residues. V was pared by 4 bases and J by 6 bases, with 16 bases between. In DNA, the CDR3 is TGCGCCAGCAGCACCGGGCAGGGAGGGGCTGAAGCTTTCTTT. Protein: CASSTGQGGAEAFF.

This clonotype was counted between two and nine times. The V and J genes are TRBV10-1 and TRBJ2-5; D is unresolved. With 2 bases removed from V and 3 bases from J, the gap between germline ends came to 7 bases. The CDR3 length is 13 residues. CDR1 and CDR2 from the germline V gene are WNHNN and SYGVQD (reference sequence). CDR3 coding DNA: TGCGCCAGCAGTGAGGGGCCGGAAGAGACCCAGTACTTC. This encodes CASSEGPEETQYF.

This clonotype was found once. V is TRBV19 and J is TRBJ2-7; the D gene is possibly TRBD2 (5 bases). Germline V gene data show CDR1 as LNHDA and CDR2 as SQIVND (reference sequence). Trimming pared 4 bases from V and 8 bases from J, leaving 9 bases between. The CDR3 spans 11 residues. The chain's CDR3 is CASSTTGKQYF. CDR3 nucleotides: TGTGCCAGTAGTACCACCGGGAAGCAGTACTTC.

This clonotype was seen repeatedly, ten times or more. An end of the junction does not agree with germline; a read error may underlie this. The chain recombines TRBV6-2 or TRBV6-3 with TRBJ1-5, with D uncertain. Germline V gives CDR1 MNHEY, CDR2 SVGEGT. This CDR3 is built from 13 residues. The CDR3 DNA follows: TGTGCCAGCGGTTACACGGCGTATCAGCCCCAGCATTTT. Translating it yields CASGYTAYQPQHF.

This clonotype has only one observation. J is TRBJ1-1 and V is TRBV6-2 or TRBV6-3; TRBD1 is a possible D gene (5 bases). The CDR3 has 14 amino acids. Trimming cost V 2 bases and J 4 bases, with 11 bases left between them. The germline CDR1 and CDR2 sequences are MNHEY and SVGEGT. CDR3 in DNA: TGTGCCAGCAGTTACCGGACACGGGGCACTGAAGCTTTCTTT. This codes for CASSYRTRGTEAFF.

The chain has TRBV27 and TRBJ2-1; D not resolved. Germline CDR1 is MNHEY and CDR2 is SMNVEV (reference sequence). Trimming cost V 5 bases and J 0 bases, with 14 bases left between them. The CDR3 has 16 residues. Here the CDR3 DNA reads TGTGCCAGCAGTCGAACCTACTCGAGCTCCTACAATGAGCAGTTCTTC. It yields the protein CASSRTYSSSYNEQFF.

This clonotype was detected only a few times. V gene TRBV20-1 combines with J gene TRBJ1-1, with unresolved D. The CDR3 runs to 13 residues. Germline CDR1 DFQATT, CDR2 SNEGSKA (reference sequence). The V end lost 6 bases, the J end lost 0 bases, and 11 bases lay between the germline ends. The chain's CDR3 is CSAPFRLNTEAFF. CDR3 sequence (DNA): TGCAGTGCCCCCTTTCGACTGAACACTGAAGCTTTCTTT.

The V gene is TRBV7-9, the J gene TRBJ2-1; TRBD1 or TRBD2 may be the D gene (5 bases each). This CDR3 has 16 residues. CDR1 is SEHNR, CDR2 FQNEAQ, per germline (reference sequence). V lost 4 bases to trimming and J lost 6 bases, with 19 bases between them. The CDR3, as DNA: TGTGCCAGCAGCTCAGGACCGAGGGGCTCGGGCAATGAGCAGTTCTTC. It specifies CASSSGPRGSGNEQFF.

J is TRBJ2-7 and V is TRBV23-1; TRBD2 might be the D (6 bases). TRBV23-1 counts as an open reading frame of uncertain function. The CDR3 contains 14 residues. Trimming removed 0 bases from V and 3 bases from J, with 9 bases in between. In DNA form, the CDR3 reads TGCGCCAGCAGTCAATCAGGAGGGTACTACGAGCAGTACGTC. Its translation is CASSQSGGYYEQYV.

This clonotype was seen only a few times. The chain joins TRBV29-1 to TRBJ1-2; a weak D match, TRBD1 (5 bases). The length of the CDR3 is 11 residues. Germline values: CDR1 SQVTM, CDR2 ANQGSEA. With 4 bases removed from V and 4 bases from J, the gap between germline ends came to 7 bases. CDR3 DNA: TGCAGCGTTGGGGGGACCTATGGCTACACCTTC. This gives the protein CSVGGTYGYTF. Together with reference TRBV29-1 and TRBJ1-2, the CDR3 gives the full variable domain: SAVISQKPSRDICQRGTSLTIQCQVDSQVTMMFWYRQQPGQSLTLIATANQGSEATYESGFVIDKFPISRPNLTFSTLTVSNMSPEDSSIYLCSVGGTYGYTFGSGTRLTVV.

This clonotype was recorded a few times. The J gene is TRBJ2-2, the V gene TRBV14; TRBD2 agrees at 11 bases. Trimming at V came to 1 base and at J to 5 bases, leaving 12 bases not matched to a gene. This CDR3 is 19 amino acids long. CDR1 SGHDN and CDR2 FVKESK come from the germline V gene. The CDR3 sequence: CASSQAPYLAGGGTGELFF. CDR3 DNA sequence: TGTGCCAGCAGCCAAGCCCCCTACCTAGCGGGGGGTGGTACCGGGGAGCTGTTTTTT.

The rearrangement links TRBV2 to TRBJ2-7, with a tentative D call TRBD1 (6 bases). V gave up 7 bases and J gave up 0 bases, with 22 bases separating them. The CDR3 is 17 residues long. Germline V lookup: CDR1 SNHLY, CDR2 FYNNEI. The CDR3 DNA reads as TGTGCCAGCATAGGGGGTACAGTTGGCCTAATCTCCTACGAGCAGTACGTC. This translates into CASIGGTVGLISYEQYV.

This clonotype has more than one count but fewer than ten. The J gene is TRBJ1-4, the V gene TRBV28; no definite D call. The CDR3 is made up of 15 amino acids. Germline CDR1 is MDHEN and CDR2 is SYDVKM. Trimming cost V 2 bases and J 3 bases, with 10 bases left between them. The CDR3 DNA sequence: TGTGCCAGCAGTTTACGGTTTAGGGCTAATGAAAAACTGTTTTTT. Translation gives CASSLRFRANEKLFF. The variable domain in full, with the rest retrieved from reference TRBV28 and TRBJ1-4, is DVKVTQSSRYLVKRTGEKVFLECVQDMDHENMFWYRQDPGLGLRLIYFSYDVKMKEKGDIPEGYSVSREKKERFSLILESASTNQTSMYLCASSLRFRANEKLFFGSGTQLSVL.

This clonotype has more than one count but fewer than ten. V is TRBV5-1 and J is TRBJ2-7; D possibly matches TRBD1 or TRBD2 (6 bases each). Trimming removed 0 bases at V and 6 bases at J, with 10 bases between. This CDR3 spans 13 amino acids. CDR1 and CDR2 (germline): SGHRS, YFSETQ. The CDR3 DNA reads as TGCGCCAGCAGCTTGGTATCGGGGGCCGAGCAGTACTTC. Encoded protein: CASSLVSGAEQYF.

The rearrangement joins TRBV6-2 or TRBV6-3 to TRBJ2-5; TRBD1 matches at 7 bases. This CDR3 has 13 amino acids. With V trimmed by 6 bases and J by 2 bases, 3 bases remained unmatched. Germline CDR1 and CDR2: MNHEY and SVGEGT. This CDR3 is CASRDRLQETQYF. CDR3 coding DNA: TGTGCCAGCAGGGACAGGCTACAAGAGACCCAGTACTTC.

The sample holds a few counts of this clonotype. The genes are TRBV20-1 and TRBJ2-7; 7 bases map to TRBD1. The length of the CDR3 is 14 residues. Germline V CDR1 and CDR2: DFQATT, SNEGSKA (reference sequence). V was clipped by 3 bases and J by 6 bases; unmatched bases: 11. The CDR3 is CSASEDRALSEQYF. The CDR3 DNA reads TGCAGTGCTAGTGAAGACAGGGCTCTTTCCGAGCAGTACTTC.